These 17 T cell receptor beta chains were sequenced from one sample in a study of blood T cell repertoires in COVID-19. Measured with immunoSEQ multiplex PCR; TCRdb has only the in-frame clones, and not every one. The table lists under 120,000 clones, approximately 81% of them singletons, with about 2% in the top ten. Sequencing was done on a sample of peripheral blood. These receptors were collected from a human donor in a cohort sampled during active COVID-19.

The CDR3 protein is CSASRGGKSNQPQHF. CDR3 coding DNA: TGCAGTGCTAGTCGTGGGGGGAAGAGCAATCAGCCCCAGCATTTT. This chain links TRBV20-1 with TRBJ1-5; possible D gene TRBD1, 5 bases. V was clipped by 3 bases and J by 1 base, with 13 bases between them. This CDR3 is 15 amino acids long. Germline CDR1 DFQATT, CDR2 SNEGSKA (reference sequence).

V is TRBV11-2 and J is TRBJ2-7, with D possibly matching TRBD1 (7 bases). Per germline, CDR1 SGHAT and CDR2 FQNNGV. V was shortened by 0 bases and J by 3 bases, with 15 bases between the two germline ends. This CDR3 has 16 amino acids. The CDR3 bases are TGTGCCAGCAGCTTAGATCGGGCAGGGGGGATCTACGAGCAGTACTTC. Amino acid sequence: CASSLDRAGGIYEQYF.

In this sample, this clone turned up once. Other DNA sequences in this sample translate to the same CDR3. The chain couples TRBV5-6 to TRBJ1-1, with D unresolved. The CDR3 has 13 residues. Trimming pared 2 bases from V and 1 base from J, leaving 6 bases between. Looked up from germline, CDR1 is SGHDT and CDR2 is YYEEEE. CDR3 DNA: TGTGCCAGCAGCTTAGGCGGGAACACTGAAGCTTTCTTT. It specifies CASSLGGNTEAFF.

V is TRBV7-9 and J is TRBJ2-2; D ambiguous. V gave up 5 bases and J gave up 2 bases, with 3 bases separating them. Germline lookup yields CDR1 SEHNR and CDR2 FQNEAQ (reference sequence). This CDR3 is built from 12 residues. CDR3 bases: TGTGCCAGCAGCCTAAACACCGGGGAGCTGTTTTTT. Protein product: CASSLNTGELFF.

This chain connects TRBV5-1 to TRBJ2-3; TRBD2 is a possible D gene (6 bases). The CDR3 is 14 residues long. V was pared by 3 bases and J by 6 bases, with 14 bases between. Germline V gene lookup returns CDR1 SGHRS and CDR2 YFSETQ. The CDR3 coding sequence is TGCGCCAGCAGCTGGGGGGTAGCAACCGATACGCAGTATTTT. Protein sequence: CASSWGVATDTQYF. Complete variable domain (other parts from reference TRBV5-1 and TRBJ2-3): KAGVTQTPRYLIKTRGQQVTLSCSPISGHRSVSWYQQTPGQGLQFLFEYFSETQRNKGNFPGRFSGRQFSNSRSEMNVSTLELGDSALYLCASSWGVATDTQYFGPGTRLTVL.

The CDR3 protein is CASGREQGAFNTEAFF. CDR3 nucleotides: TGTGCCAGCGGACGGGAACAGGGGGCCTTTAACACTGAAGCTTTCTTT. The rearrangement uses TRBV28 and TRBJ1-1; 9 nucleotides agree with TRBD1. The CDR3 has 16 amino acids. V was clipped by 8 bases and J by 2 bases; unmatched bases: 12. Per the germline V gene, CDR1 is MDHEN and CDR2 is SYDVKM.

This clone was recorded once. The J gene is TRBJ2-1, the V gene TRBV19; D gene ambiguous. The V gene's germline CDR1 is LNHDA and CDR2 SQIVND (reference sequence). This CDR3 is built from 13 residues. Trimming shortened V by 5 bases and J by 7 bases, and 12 bases separated the two germline ends. CDR3 sequence (DNA): TGTGCCAGTAGTTGGAATCTGCGGAATGAGCAGTTCTTC. Protein: CASSWNLRNEQFF. The variable domain in full, with the rest retrieved from reference TRBV19 and TRBJ2-1, is DGGITQSPKYLFRKEGQNVTLSCEQNLNHDAMYWYRQDPGQGLRLIYYSQIVNDFQKGDIAEGYSVSREKKESFPLTVTSAQKNPTAFYLCASSWNLRNEQFFGPGTRLTVL.

The CDR3 bases are TGTGCCAGCAGCTTACCCCCACGCGGGAGGGCCTCCTACAATGAGCAGTTCTTC. Protein product: CASSLPPRGRASYNEQFF. The chain is built from TRBV7-2 and TRBJ2-1; 9 bases map to TRBD2. The CDR3 spans 18 residues. V lost 2 bases, J lost 0 bases, and 8 bases stayed unmatched. CDR1 and CDR2 (germline): SGHTA, FQGNSA.

This clone was counted a few times. The chain couples TRBV10-3 to TRBJ2-3; 11 bases line up with TRBD2. There are 17 residues in the CDR3. The germline V gene encodes CDR1 ENHRY and CDR2 SYGVKD. With V trimmed by 6 bases and J by 0 bases, 8 bases remained unmatched. The chain's CDR3 is CAIRQNRLAGSTDTQYF. The CDR3 nucleotides are TGTGCCATCAGACAAAACCGACTAGCGGGGAGCACAGATACGCAGTATTTT.

This chain joins TRBV6-5 and TRBJ1-2; D unresolved. The CDR3 is made up of 14 amino acids. V gave up 6 bases and J gave up 8 bases, with 19 bases separating them. Germline assignment: CDR1 MNHEY and CDR2 SVGAGI. The CDR3 region has the DNA TGTGCCAGCAGGGGCTATGGGCGTCTTTACGGCTACACCTTC. It is translated as CASRGYGRLYGYTF.

The genes are TRBV28 and TRBJ2-7; D may be TRBD1 (5 bases). Germline values: CDR1 MDHEN, CDR2 SYDVKM. The V and J ends lost 5 bases and 5 bases respectively, with 13 bases between them. The CDR3 runs to 13 residues. CDR3 nucleotide sequence: TGTGCCAGCAGTCCCGACAGAAGAGACGAGCAGTACTTC. This encodes CASSPDRRDEQYF.

The rearrangement links TRBV21-1 to TRBJ2-2; the table's D call, TRBD2, has no DNA check behind it. TRBV21-1 is labeled a pseudogene. The CDR3 extends over 18 amino acids. CDR3 nucleotides: TGTGCCAGCAGCAAAGCATTAGGGGCGCGCCGGGACTTCGGGGAGCTGTTTTTT. Translation gives CASSKALGARRDFGELFF.

The V and J genes are TRBV2 and TRBJ1-4; D gene uncertain. Germline lookup yields CDR1 SNHLY and CDR2 FYNNEI. This CDR3 comprises 14 residues. V lost 8 bases to trimming and J lost 7 bases, with 17 bases between them. In nucleotides, the CDR3 is TGTGCCAGCGTCAAAAATGGGCGGGGTGAAAAACTGTTTTTT. This sequence encodes CASVKNGRGEKLFF.

The chain is built from TRBV5-1 and TRBJ1-2; 9 bases line up with TRBD1. The germline gives CDR1 SGHRS, CDR2 YFSETQ. With V trimmed by 3 bases and J by 5 bases, 8 bases remained unmatched. The length of the CDR3 is 15 residues. The CDR3 region has the DNA TGCGCCAGCAGCTGGACAGGGGAAACGGTTTATGGCTACACCTTC. Protein: CASSWTGETVYGYTF. The whole variable domain, remainder taken from reference TRBV5-1 and TRBJ1-2, is KAGVTQTPRYLIKTRGQQVTLSCSPISGHRSVSWYQQTPGQGLQFLFEYFSETQRNKGNFPGRFSGRQFSNSRSEMNVSTLELGDSALYLCASSWTGETVYGYTFGSGTRLTVV.

The rearrangement links TRBV30 to TRBJ2-1; D possibly corresponds to TRBD2 (5 bases). This CDR3 spans 13 amino acids. Germline V lookup: CDR1 GTSNPN, CDR2 SVGIG (reference sequence). V was cut by 5 bases and J by 5 bases, with 13 bases left in between. CDR3 region: CAWPDLANNEQFF. CDR3 coding DNA: TGTGCCTGGCCGGACTTGGCCAACAATGAGCAGTTCTTC.

The chain couples TRBV10-3 to TRBJ2-7, with D possibly TRBD2 on 6 matching bases. The length of the CDR3 is 15 residues. Germline V lookup: CDR1 ENHRY, CDR2 SYGVKD. The CDR3 sequence: CATKGGGAAVYEQYF. CDR3 DNA: TGTGCTACAAAAGGCGGCGGGGCGGCGGTCTACGAGCAGTACTTC.

The rearrangement uses TRBV28 and TRBJ2-3, with TRBD1 matching 7 bases. The junction had 11 bases not matched to a gene; V was cut back by 8 bases and J by 0 bases. The CDR3 totals 16 residues. CDR1 and CDR2 (germline): MDHEN, SYDVKM. CDR3 in amino acids: CASLPRTGRSTDTQYF. CDR3 nucleotides: TGTGCCAGCCTGCCTCGGACAGGCAGGAGCACAGATACGCAGTATTTT.